One and the same sample provided the 4 T cell receptor beta chains below, sequenced in a study of cytomegalovirus exposure and HLA in healthy donors. PCR primers comprised 60 Vbeta and 13 Jbeta primers. The assay was immunoSEQ multiplex PCR, and TCRdb's table has in-frame clones only and misses some. The repertoire holds 130,000 or so clones, with roughly 75% as singletons. The sample taken for sequencing was PBMCs. The receptors come from a man aged 40-49 years in good health and CMV-seronegative.

The chain recombines TRBV14 with TRBJ2-5; weak D call: TRBD1 (6 bases). Germline V lookup: CDR1 SGHDN, CDR2 FVKESK. Trimming pared 4 bases from V and 0 bases from J, leaving 15 bases between. The CDR3 length is 16 residues. CDR3 DNA sequence: TGTGCCAGCAGCCCGCGAGGGGGATCGTACCAAGAGACCCAGTACTTC. This gives the protein CASSPRGGSYQETQYF.

The chain employs TRBV4-1 and TRBJ2-3; no clear D. With 3 bases removed from V and 0 bases from J, the gap between germline ends came to 4 bases. This CDR3 is built from 13 residues. Looked up from germline, CDR1 is MGHRA and CDR2 is YSYEKL. For the CDR3, the DNA is TGCGCCAGCAGCCATCTAAGCACAGATACGCAGTATTTT. It translates to CASSHLSTDTQYF.

This chain connects TRBV4-3 to TRBJ2-5; tentative D call: TRBD1 (6 bases). CDR3 length: 15 residues. CDR1 LGHNA and CDR2 YSLEER come from the germline V gene. The V and J ends lost 4 bases and 2 bases respectively, with 14 bases between them. The CDR3 protein is CASSRTTGQQETQYF. The CDR3 region has the DNA TGCGCCAGCAGCCGGACAACCGGACAGCAAGAGACCCAGTACTTC.

This clone turned up a few times. V is TRBV6-5 and J is TRBJ2-7, with D possibly being TRBD1 (5 bases). Germline CDR1 is MNHEY and CDR2 is SVGAGI. The CDR3 is made up of 11 amino acids. The V and J ends lost 5 bases and 9 bases respectively, with 11 bases between them. Here the CDR3 DNA reads TGTGCCAGCAGTGACAGCAGTTTGCAGTACTTC. Translation gives CASSDSSLQYF.